The entry below gives a single TCR beta chain sequence along with its context. The entry originates in a study of blood T cell repertoires in COVID-19. Study-wide context: Specimens from acute and convalescent COVID-19 originated in the United States, Italy and Spain. T cells, B-cell-depleted T cells, or PBMCs supplied cDNA or gDNA.

Authors' methods: From reference gene primer amplification, estimates of nucleated cell counts were derived. Here immunoSEQ multiplex PCR was the method, and the copy in TCRdb shows in-frame clones only, minus some. For V, J and clone size, that table is used; D and trimming come from the DNA. Among 410,000 or so clones listed, 86% were seen once. Trimming shortened V by 4 bases and J by 7 bases, and 14 bases separated the two germline ends. Germline V gives CDR1 LNHDA, CDR2 SQIVND (reference sequence). This CDR3 spans 14 amino acids. The TCR was taken from a woman under 40 with active or convalescent COVID-19. Sequenced material: peripheral blood. The rearrangement links TRBV19 to TRBJ1-5; weak D call: TRBD1 (5 bases). CDR3 loop: CASSTRRGEQPQHF. CDR3 bases: TGTGCCAGTAGTACCCGAAGGGGTGAACAGCCCCAGCATTTT.